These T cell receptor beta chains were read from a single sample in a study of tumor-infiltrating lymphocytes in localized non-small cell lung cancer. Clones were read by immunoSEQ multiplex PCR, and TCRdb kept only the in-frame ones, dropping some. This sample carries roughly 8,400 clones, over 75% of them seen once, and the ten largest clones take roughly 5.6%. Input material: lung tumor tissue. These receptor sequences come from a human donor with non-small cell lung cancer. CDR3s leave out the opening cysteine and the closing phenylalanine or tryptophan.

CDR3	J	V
ASSASSGNYNEQF	TRBJ2-1	TRBV9
ASSPSRDNGYT	TRBJ1-2	TRBV18
AAAAANTGELF	TRBJ2-2	TRBV19
ASSQDGHIQY	TRBJ2-4	TRBV4-3
ASSPKGLSLEQY	TRBJ2-7	TRBV18
ATAGTGVYEQY	TRBJ2-7	TRBV10-3
ASMGGDLYGYT	TRBJ1-2	TRBV28
ASTTGTKGDTQY	TRBJ2-3	TRBV5-1
ASTPRDGIQQY	TRBJ2-7	TRBV19
ASPAGAETQY	TRBJ2-5	TRBV12-1
ASRTSGPNNEQF	TRBJ2-1	TRBV2
ASSLSGGTGNTIY	TRBJ1-3	TRBV28
ASSLELREGTDTQY	TRBJ2-3	TRBV5-8
SAVGTAAWDTQY	TRBJ2-3	TRBV29-1
ASSFNPGREAF	TRBJ1-1	TRBV27
ASSSVGRGNTIY	TRBJ1-3	TRBV7-8
ASSQGPGGDTEAF	TRBJ1-1	TRBV4-1
ASSRLAGWETQY	TRBJ2-5	TRBV9
ASSLAFAGGQVYEQY	TRBJ2-7	TRBV7-2
ASSIMGYNNEQF	TRBJ2-1	TRBV19
ASGRTSGIYEQY	TRBJ2-7	TRBV6-5
ASSRNRGGNEKLF	TRBJ1-4	TRBV2
ASEGLNYEQY	TRBJ2-7	TRBV10-3
ASSLDRLGYGYT	TRBJ1-2	TRBV11-2
AAVGDTEAF	TRBJ1-1	TRBV7-8
ASSITGDNQPQH	TRBJ1-5	TRBV19
SANRGEGYT	TRBJ1-2	TRBV20-1
ASSTDRGDTQY	TRBJ2-3	TRBV7-8
ASSPLGSGTSGSNEQF	TRBJ2-1	TRBV18
ASSFPSGMTDTQY	TRBJ2-3	TRBV7-9
ASSQGPWTEAF	TRBJ1-1	TRBV4-3
ASSLGKMNTEAF	TRBJ1-1	TRBV4-1
ASSLGFNYGYT	TRBJ1-2	TRBV5-1
ASSAGTGSYNEQF	TRBJ2-1	TRBV18
ASSLGLAGGTDTQY	TRBJ2-3	TRBV11-1
ASSLIGTGIYEQY	TRBJ2-7	TRBV27
SVEPRQGSGNTIY	TRBJ1-3	TRBV29-1